A single sample gave rise to the 7 T cell receptor beta chains below, sequenced in a study of T cells in Graves' hyperthyroidism and ophthalmopathy (dated by TCRdb to between 2019 and 2020). Libraries came from multiplex PCR. TCRdb records Illumina HiSeq 2000 as the sequencer. The TCR beta CDR3 regions were amplified from the RNA transcripts. The first round of RT-PCR for the TCR CDR3 was performed with the HTBI primer set and the Qiagen OneStep RT-PCR kit. In TCRdb, the public reads were trimmed at Q25 with fastp and aligned with MiXCR, with productive beta chains retained. Under each unique CDR3 protein, matching rows form one entry showing the most common genes and DNA. The sample contains 650,000 to 800,000 distinct CDR3 sequences, roughly 45% of them found a single time. The top ten constitute less than 9.5% of the sample. Sequenced input: peripheral blood or thyroid tissue (not recorded which). All receptors come from an adult man with Graves' disease, either hyperthyroidism or ophthalmopathy (not recorded which).

The rearrangement links TRBV7-9 to TRBJ1-2; the match to TRBD1 covers 10 bases. The CDR3 runs 14 residues. The germline CDR1 and CDR2 sequences are SEHNR and FQNEAQ (reference sequence). J gave up 7 bases and V 6 bases, and 8 bases lay outside the gene matches. CDR3 protein: CASSFRQGALGYTF. The CDR3 DNA is TGTGCCAGCAGTTTCCGACAGGGGGCGCTTGGCTACACCTTC. The full variable domain, in which reference TRBV7-9 and TRBJ1-2 provide the parts outside the CDR3, is DTGVSQNPRHKITKRGQNVTFRCDPISEHNRLYWYRQTLGQGPEFLTYFQNEAQLEKSRLLSDRFSAERPKGSFSTLEIQRTEQGDSAMYLCASSFRQGALGYTFGSGTRLTVV.

The chain employs TRBV7-3 and TRBJ2-5, with 12 positions matching TRBD2. CDR1 and CDR2 from the germline V gene are SGHTA and FQGTGA. V lost 5 bases and J lost 5; bases outside the gene matches: 9. This CDR3 has 16 amino acids. As DNA, the CDR3 is TGTGCCAGCAGCCCAGACCCTAGCGGGGGGGCTGAGACCCAGTACTTC. It encodes CASSPDPSGGAETQYF.

The rearrangement joins TRBV7-3 to TRBJ2-7; TRBD2 aligns across 9 bases. Germline CDR1 reads SGHTA; CDR2 reads FQGTGA. Germline trimming cut 3 bases from V and 0 bases from J; bases unmatched to any gene: 12. CDR3 size: 18 residues. CDR3 loop: CASSLRLRGGTLSYEQYF. CDR3 nucleotide sequence: TGTGCCAGCAGCTTGAGGTTGCGGGGGGGCACCCTCTCCTACGAGCAGTACTTC.

This clonotype was detected many times. The V and J genes are TRBV29-1 and TRBJ2-7; D is uncertain. Trimming cost V 4 bases and J 6 bases, with 10 bases left between them. Germline V gene lookup returns CDR1 SQVTM and CDR2 ANQGSEA. The CDR3 has 11 amino acids. The CDR3 loop is CSVAFGPEQYF. Here the CDR3 DNA reads TGCAGCGTTGCGTTTGGGCCCGAGCAGTACTTC.

This chain connects TRBV7-4 to TRBJ2-5, with 7 bases that match TRBD2. This CDR3 spans 15 amino acids. Germline V lookup: CDR1 SGHVT, CDR2 SQSDAQ. Losses at the gene ends were 3 bases for V and 5 bases for J; bases not matched to a gene: 9. For the CDR3, the DNA is TGTGCCAGCAGCTTTGAGGGAGGGGACGCGGAGACCCAGTACTTC. Translating it yields CASSFEGGDAETQYF.

The chain recombines TRBV2 with TRBJ1-1, with TRBD1 matching 9 bases. In germline, CDR1 is SNHLY, CDR2 FYNNEI. The CDR3 sequence is 13 residues long. CDR3 region: CASVQGADTEAFF. CDR3 in DNA: TGTGCTAGCGTACAGGGGGCGGACACTGAAGCTTTCTTT.

In the case of this clonotype: Given a much more abundant clone one base away, this may be a read error. The rearrangement uses TRBV7-9 and TRBJ1-2; 7 bases agree with TRBD1. The CDR3 runs 14 residues. Germline-derived CDR1 and CDR2 are SEHNR and FQNEAQ (reference sequence). With 7 bases clipped from V and 12 bases from J, the junction kept 17 bases outside the gene matches. CDR3: CASNMTGPAPCHTF. Written as DNA, the CDR3 is TGTGCCAGCAATATGACAGGGCCCGCTCCTTGCCACACCTTC.